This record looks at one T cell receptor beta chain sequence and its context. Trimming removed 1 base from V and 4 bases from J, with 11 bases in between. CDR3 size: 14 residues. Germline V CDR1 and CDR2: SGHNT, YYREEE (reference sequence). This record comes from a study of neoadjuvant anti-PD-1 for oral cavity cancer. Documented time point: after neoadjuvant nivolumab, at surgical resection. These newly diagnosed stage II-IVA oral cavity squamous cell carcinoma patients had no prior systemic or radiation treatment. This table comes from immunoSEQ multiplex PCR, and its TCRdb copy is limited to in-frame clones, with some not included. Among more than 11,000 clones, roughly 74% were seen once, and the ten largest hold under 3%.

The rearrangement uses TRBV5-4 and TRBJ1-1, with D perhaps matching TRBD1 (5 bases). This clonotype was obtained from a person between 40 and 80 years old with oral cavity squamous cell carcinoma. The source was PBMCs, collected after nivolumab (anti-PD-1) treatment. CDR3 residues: CASSLPQGGTEAFF. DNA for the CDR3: TGTGCCAGCAGCTTGCCCCAGGGCGGCACTGAAGCTTTCTTT.